Listed below are T cell receptor beta chains from one sample, sequenced in a study of blood T cell repertoires in COVID-19. Clones were sequenced by immunoSEQ multiplex PCR, and TCRdb holds only the in-frame ones, with some missing. The table records approximately 61,000 clones, just over 85% of them present only once. The sequenced sample consisted of peripheral blood. These receptors were taken from a woman of 80 years or more with active COVID-19. CDR3s include the opening cysteine and the closing phenylalanine or tryptophan. A D gene is named only where the DNA matches it firmly. Clone size is not always given. Where it is, it says once, few, many or a class for expanded clones.

TRBJ1-1 | NA | TRBV28 | TRBD1 | CASRGQGIDTEAFF | TGTGCCAGCAGGGGACAGGGGATCGACACTGAAGCTTTCTTT
TRBJ1-4 | few | TRBV7-9 | TRBD1 | CASSPGQGVEKLFF | TGTGCCAGCAGCCCGGGACAGGGGGTTGAAAAACTGTTTTTT
TRBJ2-7 | many | TRBV19 | NA | CASSTRGGTYEQYF | TGTGCCAGTAGTACGCGAGGGGGAACCTACGAGCAGTACTTC
TRBJ1-1 | NA | TRBV10-3 | TRBD1 | CAISLGTGGTEAFF | TGTGCCATCAGCCTCGGGACAGGGGGCACTGAAGCTTTCTTT
TRBJ2-4 | few | TRBV5-4 | TRBD2 | CARQGTSGGYEDKNIQYF | TGTGCCAGACAGGGGACTAGCGGGGGTTATGAGGACAAAAACATTCAGTACTTC
TRBJ2-3 | NA | TRBV11-2 | NA | CASSLGTSTDTQYF | TGTGCCAGCAGCTTAGGGACTTCCACAGATACGCAGTATTTT
TRBJ1-6 | NA | TRBV28 | NA | CASSLLGGDNSPLHF | TGTGCCAGCAGTTTACTCGGGGGTGACAATTCACCCCTCCACTTT
TRBJ1-5 | NA | TRBV6-5 | TRBD1 | CASRQGYSNQPQHF | TGTGCCAGCAGACAGGGGTATAGCAATCAGCCCCAGCATTTT
TRBJ2-1 | NA | TRBV5-1 | TRBD2 | CASSAGGALYNEQFF | TGCGCCAGCAGCGCGGGGGGGGCCTTATACAATGAGCAGTTCTTC
TRBJ1-1 | NA | TRBV7-9 | NA | CASRDTFGENTEAFF | TGTGCCAGCAGAGATACTTTTGGAGAGAACACTGAAGCTTTCTTT
TRBJ1-5 | once | TRBV7-8 | TRBD1 | CASSLRDRVGRAQHF | TGTGCCAGCAGCCTCCGAGACAGGGTTGGCAGGGCCCAGCATTTT
TRBJ1-2 | NA | TRBV2 | TRBD1 | CASRDRGAERSYGYTF | TGTGCCAGCAGGGACAGGGGCGCCGAGAGGTCCTATGGCTACACCTTC
TRBJ2-7 | NA | TRBV3-1/TRBV3-2 | NA | CASSRLRDSPSEQYF | TGTGCCAGCAGCCGTCTCCGGGACTCACCCAGCGAGCAGTACTTC
TRBJ1-6 | NA | TRBV28 | NA | CASSLGTHNSPLHF | TGTGCCAGCAGTCTCGGGACTCATAATTCACCCCTCCACTTT
TRBJ2-2 | NA | TRBV19 | NA | CASPRPGSGMLFF | TGTGCCAGTCCCAGACCGGGGTCCGGGATGCTGTTTTTT
TRBJ1-1 | NA | TRBV18 | NA | CASSSGGDTEAFF | TGTGCCAGCTCATCAGGCGGGGACACTGAAGCTTTCTTT
TRBJ2-1 | NA | TRBV10-3 | NA | CAISPQGGRNEQFF | TGTGCCATCAGCCCCCAAGGGGGTCGGAATGAGCAGTTCTTC
TRBJ2-6 | NA | TRBV9 | TRBD2 | CASSVAGGYSGANVLTF | TGTGCCAGCAGCGTAGCGGGGGGGTACTCTGGGGCCAACGTCCTGACTTTC
TRBJ2-7 | NA | TRBV18 | TRBD2 | CASSPTVAGTYEQYF | TGTGCCAGCTCACCAACGGTAGCGGGAACCTACGAGCAGTACTTC
TRBJ2-1 | NA | TRBV19 | NA | CASRGGRSYNEQFF | TGTGCCAGTAGGGGGGGACGATCCTACAATGAGCAGTTCTTC
TRBJ2-5 | NA | TRBV7-2 | NA | CASSFGQGLGETQYF | TGTGCCAGCAGCTTCGGGCAGGGATTAGGTGAGACCCAGTACTTC
TRBJ1-1 | NA | TRBV19 | NA | CASSTPETGNTEAFF | TGTGCCAGTAGTACCCCGGAAACAGGGAACACTGAAGCTTTCTTT
TRBJ2-3 | NA | TRBV10-3 | NA | CAISWGVSTDTQYF | TGTGCCATCAGCTGGGGAGTGAGCACAGATACGCAGTATTTT
TRBJ1-5 | NA | TRBV15 | NA | CATSRPPGPQHF | TGTGCCACCAGCCGACCCCCAGGGCCCCAGCATTTT
TRBJ1-1 | NA | TRBV19 | NA | CATYGGRRNTEAFF | TGTGCCACTTACGGGGGACGAAGGAACACTGAAGCTTTCTTT
TRBJ1-2 | NA | TRBV5-4 | TRBD1 | CASSLARGQDTF | TGTGCCAGCAGCTTGGCCAGGGGGCAGGACACCTTC
TRBJ2-1 | NA | TRBV11-2 | TRBD2 | CASRTVRLAGAYNEQFF | TGTGCCAGCAGAACCGTCAGGCTAGCGGGCGCCTACAATGAGCAGTTCTTC
TRBJ2-3 | NA | TRBV7-2 | TRBD1 | CASSFGQGEDTQYF | TGTGCCAGCAGCTTTGGACAGGGCGAGGATACGCAGTATTTT
TRBJ2-7 | NA | TRBV25-1 | NA | CASSKAGPYEQYF | TGTGCCAGCAGTAAAGCGGGCCCCTACGAGCAGTACTTC
TRBJ2-7 | NA | TRBV7-2 | NA | CASSKDRLGGTYEQYF | TGTGCCAGCAGCAAGGACAGGTTGGGGGGCACCTACGAGCAGTACTTC
TRBJ1-2 | NA | TRBV18 | NA | CASSQQGGGGYTF | TGTGCCAGCTCACAACAGGGCGGCGGTGGCTACACCTTC
TRBJ2-7 | few | TRBV5-1 | TRBD1 | CASSLGQGFNEQYF | TGCGCCAGCAGCTTGGGACAGGGGTTTAACGAGCAGTACTTC
TRBJ2-5 | NA | TRBV7-2 | TRBD2 | CASSTTSGGAWTQYF | TGTGCCAGCAGTACGACTAGCGGGGGGGCCTGGACCCAGTACTTC
TRBJ1-2 | NA | TRBV7-2 | NA | CASSSRGMPGYTF | TGTGCCAGCAGCTCGAGAGGGATGCCTGGCTACACCTTC
TRBJ2-7 | NA | TRBV4-2 | NA | CASSQQGYEQYF | TGTGCCAGCAGCCAACAGGGCTACGAGCAGTACTTC
TRBJ2-2 | once | TRBV9 | TRBD1 | CASSKGQGTPKGGELFF | TGTGCCAGCAGTAAGGGACAGGGGACTCCCAAGGGCGGGGAGCTGTTTTTT
TRBJ1-2 | NA | TRBV7-9 | NA | CASSLVRQGHGYTF | TGTGCCAGCAGCCTCGTCCGCCAGGGGCATGGCTACACCTTC
TRBJ2-1 | NA | TRBV4-3 | NA | CASSQDWARSYNEQFF | TGCGCCAGCAGCCAAGATTGGGCCCGCTCCTACAATGAGCAGTTCTTC
TRBJ1-2 | NA | TRBV4-3 | NA | CASSQYRESPQPVF | TGCGCCAGCAGCCAATATCGTGAGTCACCTCAACCGGTCTTC
TRBJ1-5 | few | TRBV3-1/TRBV3-2 | NA | CASSQASGNQPQHF | TGTGCCAGCAGCCAAGCTTCGGGGAATCAGCCCCAGCATTTT
TRBJ2-7 | NA | TRBV6-2/TRBV6-3 | NA | CASSPRGYSYEQYF | TGTGCCAGCAGTCCCAGGGGTTACTCCTACGAGCAGTACTTC
TRBJ2-5 | NA | TRBV19 | TRBD2 | CASSIGFSGGAEETQYF | TGTGCCAGTAGTATAGGCTTTAGCGGGGGGGCCGAGGAGACCCAGTACTTC
TRBJ2-3 | NA | TRBV11-2 | NA | CASSLGPGSYTDTQYF | TGTGCCAGCAGCTTAGGGCCAGGGTCGTACACAGATACGCAGTATTTT
TRBJ2-3 | NA | TRBV2 | TRBD2 | CASLRAPLTSGGTHTQYF | TGTGCCAGCCTTAGGGCACCTTTGACTAGCGGGGGGACACATACGCAGTATTTT
TRBJ2-3 | NA | TRBV5-1 | TRBD2 | CASSPPRGGSTDTQYF | TGCGCCAGCAGCCCACCCCGCGGGGGAAGCACAGATACGCAGTATTTT
TRBJ2-5 | NA | TRBV6-2/TRBV6-3 | NA | CASSYSTGTQYF | TGTGCCAGCAGTTACTCGACAGGTACCCAGTACTTC
TRBJ2-1 | once | TRBV5-1 | TRBD2 | CASSSGTSNTYNEQFF | TGCGCCAGCAGCTCCGGGACTAGCAATACCTACAATGAGCAGTTCTTC
TRBJ1-5 | NA | TRBV7-9 | NA | CASSLAADSYSNQPQHF | TGTGCCAGCAGCTTAGCGGCCGACAGCTATAGCAATCAGCCCCAGCATTTT
TRBJ2-1 | NA | TRBV10-3 | TRBD2 | CAISEGLALINEQFF | TGTGCCATCAGTGAAGGACTAGCACTCATCAATGAGCAGTTCTTC
TRBJ2-7 | NA | TRBV6-5 | NA | CASEETGRTYEQYF | TGTGCCAGCGAGGAAACAGGGCGGACCTACGAGCAGTACTTC
TRBJ2-5 | NA | TRBV5-1 | NA | CASSLSAGAQETQYF | TGCGCCAGCAGCTTGAGCGCGGGGGCCCAAGAGACCCAGTACTTC
TRBJ2-5 | once | TRBV3-1/TRBV3-2 | NA | CASSQAQGQETQYF | TGTGCCAGCAGCCAGGCCCAGGGACAAGAGACCCAGTACTTC
TRBJ2-3 | NA | TRBV29-1 | NA | CSVGTSTRSDTQYF | TGCAGCGTTGGGACCTCCACTAGGTCAGATACGCAGTATTTT
TRBJ1-2 | NA | TRBV4-3 | NA | CASSQETGTYGYTF | TGCGCCAGCAGCCAAGAGACAGGTACCTATGGCTACACCTTC
TRBJ2-3 | NA | TRBV5-6 | TRBD2 | CASSLVLAGGSTDTQYF | TGTGCCAGCAGCTTAGTACTAGCGGGGGGCAGCACAGATACGCAGTATTTT
TRBJ2-5 | NA | TRBV5-4 | NA | CASSFVSGETQYF | TGTGCCAGCAGCTTCGTCTCGGGAGAGACCCAGTACTTC
TRBJ2-1 | once | TRBV6-1 | TRBD1 | CASSERDRAYNEQFF | TGTGCCAGCAGTGAAAGGGACAGAGCCTACAATGAGCAGTTCTTC
TRBJ1-1 | NA | TRBV28 | TRBD1 | CASSLLPTGDTEAFF | TGTGCCAGCAGTTTACTCCCCACAGGGGACACTGAAGCTTTCTTT
TRBJ2-1 | NA | TRBV19 | TRBD1 | CASSIVLIRGSSYNEQFF | TGTGCCAGTAGTATAGTCCTTATCAGGGGGAGCTCCTACAATGAGCAGTTCTTC
TRBJ2-3 | NA | TRBV27 | TRBD2 | CASSPNWLAGGPGTDTQYF | TGTGCCAGCAGTCCAAATTGGCTAGCGGGGGGGCCGGGCACAGATACGCAGTATTTT